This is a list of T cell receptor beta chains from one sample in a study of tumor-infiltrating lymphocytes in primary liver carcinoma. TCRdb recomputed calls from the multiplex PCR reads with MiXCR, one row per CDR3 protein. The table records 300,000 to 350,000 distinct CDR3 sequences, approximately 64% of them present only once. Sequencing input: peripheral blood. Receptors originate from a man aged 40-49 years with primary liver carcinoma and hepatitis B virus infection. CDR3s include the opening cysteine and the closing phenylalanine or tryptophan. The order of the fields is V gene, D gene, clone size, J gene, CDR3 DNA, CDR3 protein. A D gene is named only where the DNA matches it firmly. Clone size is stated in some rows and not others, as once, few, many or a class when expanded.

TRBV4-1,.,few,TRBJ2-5,TGCGCCAGCAGCCAAGACCCCCCCCCGAGTCTGGGGGAGACCCAGTACTTC,CASSQDPPPSLGETQYF
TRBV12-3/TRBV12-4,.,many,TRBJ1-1,TGTGCCAGCAGTCAGACACCTTTGAACACTGAAGCTTTCTTT,CASSQTPLNTEAFF
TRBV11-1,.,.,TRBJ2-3,TGTGCCAGCAGCTTACCTTCATTTAGACAGAACACAGATACGCAGTATTTT,CASSLPSFRQNTDTQYF
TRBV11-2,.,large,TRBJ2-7,TGTGCCAGCAGCTTAGAGTCCGGGATCTCTGGCGAGCAGTACTTC,CASSLESGISGEQYF
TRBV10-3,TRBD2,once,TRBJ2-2,TGTACCATCAGTCTGGAACGGGAGGGCTGCGCCGGGGAGCTGTTTTTT,CTISLEREGCAGELFF
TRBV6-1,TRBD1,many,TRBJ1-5,TGTGCCAGCAGTACCGGACAGGGAGGGAATCAGCCCCAGCATTTT,CASSTGQGGNQPQHF
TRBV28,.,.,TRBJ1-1,TGTGCCGCAAGTACCCCCTCAGAAGCTTTCTTT,CAASTPSEAFF
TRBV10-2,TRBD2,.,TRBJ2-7,TGCGCCAGTAAACGGGGACTAGCGGGAGGGCCGGGGGAGCAGTACTTC,CASKRGLAGGPGEQYF
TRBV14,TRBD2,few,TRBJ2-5,TGTGCCAGCAGTCCCGGGACTAGCGGGAGTGAGGAGACCCAGTACTTC,CASSPGTSGSEETQYF
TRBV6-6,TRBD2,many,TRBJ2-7,TGTGCCAGCAGAGCGGCGGGAGAATACGAGCAGTACTTC,CASRAAGEYEQYF
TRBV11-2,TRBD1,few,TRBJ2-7,TGTGCCAGCAGCTTAGTCCAGGGGGTGGCCTACGAGCAGTACTTC,CASSLVQGVAYEQYF
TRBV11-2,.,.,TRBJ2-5,TGTGTCAGCAGCCCCGAGTGGGGGGAAGAGACTCAGTACTTC,CVSSPEWGEETQYF
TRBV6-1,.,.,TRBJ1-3,TGTGCCAGCAGTGAAGCAGGGGGGTCAGGAAACACCATATATTTT,CASSEAGGSGNTIYF
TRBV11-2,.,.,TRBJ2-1,TGTGCCAGCAGCTTAAACCGGCCAGTTAGTGCGCAGTTCTTC,CASSLNRPVSAQFF
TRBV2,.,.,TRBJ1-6,TGTGCCAGCAGTGCAGGAAGTAGCTCACCCCTCCACTTT,CASSAGSSSPLHF
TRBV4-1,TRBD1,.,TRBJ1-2,TGCGCCAGCAGGGGGACAGGGCCTAACTATGTCTACACCTTC,CASRGTGPNYVYTF
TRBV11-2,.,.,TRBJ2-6,TGTGAGACCTTAAGAAGCTCTGGGGCAAACGTCCTGACTTTC,CETLRSSGANVLTF
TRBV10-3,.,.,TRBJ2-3,TGTACCACGACGGGAGAGGTTGGAGATACGCAGTATTTT,CTTTGEVGDTQYF
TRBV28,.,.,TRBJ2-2,TGTGCCAGCAGTTTAACTGACACTGCCACCGGGGAGCTGTTTTTT,CASSLTDTATGELFF
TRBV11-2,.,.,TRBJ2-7,TGTGCCAGCAGTTTAGCTGAGAAAGGAAAGTACGAGCAGTGCTTC,CASSLAEKGKYEQCF
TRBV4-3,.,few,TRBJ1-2,TGCGCCAGCAGCCAAGGATTCAAGGGGCGAGCTGGGGGCTACACCTTC,CASSQGFKGRAGGYTF
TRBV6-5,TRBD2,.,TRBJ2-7,TGTGCCAGCAGTCATCGGGAGGGCTACGAGCACTACTTC,CASSHREGYEHYF
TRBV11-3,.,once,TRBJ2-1,TGTGCCAGTAGCTTAGACCCAACTGGGTACAATGAGCAGTTCTTC,CASSLDPTGYNEQFF
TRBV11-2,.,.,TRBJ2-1,TGTGCCAGCAGCCTGACGCGGAGCTCCTACAATGAGCGGTTCTTC,CASSLTRSSYNERFF
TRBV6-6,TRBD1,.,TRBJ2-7,TGTGCCACCAGTTCAACAGGGGTTGGGTACGAGCAGTACTTC,CATSSTGVGYEQYF
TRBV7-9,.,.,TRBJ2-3,TGTGCCAGCAGCTTTCAACTAGCTGCAGATACGCAGTATTTT,CASSFQLAADTQYF